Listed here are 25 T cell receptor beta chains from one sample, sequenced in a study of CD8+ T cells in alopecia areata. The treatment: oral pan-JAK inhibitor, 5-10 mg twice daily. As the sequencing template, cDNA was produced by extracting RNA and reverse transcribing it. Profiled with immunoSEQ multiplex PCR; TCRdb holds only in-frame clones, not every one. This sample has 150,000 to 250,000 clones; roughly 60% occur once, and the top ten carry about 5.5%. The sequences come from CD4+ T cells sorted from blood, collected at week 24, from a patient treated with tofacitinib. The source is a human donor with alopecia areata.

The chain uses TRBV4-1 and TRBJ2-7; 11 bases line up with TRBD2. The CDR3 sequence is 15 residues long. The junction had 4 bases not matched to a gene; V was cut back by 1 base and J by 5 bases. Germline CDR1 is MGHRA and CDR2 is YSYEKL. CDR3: CASSQGLAGGNEQYF. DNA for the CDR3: TGCGCCAGCAGCCAAGGGCTAGCGGGGGGAAACGAGCAGTACTTC.

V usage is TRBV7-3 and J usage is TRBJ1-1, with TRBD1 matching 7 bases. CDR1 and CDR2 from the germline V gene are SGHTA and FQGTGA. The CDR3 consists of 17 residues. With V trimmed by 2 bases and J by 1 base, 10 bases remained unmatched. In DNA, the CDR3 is TGTGCCAGCAGCTTAGGAAGATGGGACAGTGAGAACACTGAAGCTTTCTTT. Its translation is CASSLGRWDSENTEAFF.

CDR3 amino acids: CASGTTGGVNEQFF. The CDR3 DNA reads as TGTGCTAGTGGTACGACCGGGGGAGTCAATGAGCAGTTCTTC. The gene calls are TRBV12-5 and TRBJ2-1; D is possibly TRBD2 (6 bases). The CDR3 has 14 residues. Trimming stripped 5 bases from V and 6 bases from J, with 14 bases between. The germline CDR1 and CDR2 sequences are LGHNT and FRNRAP.

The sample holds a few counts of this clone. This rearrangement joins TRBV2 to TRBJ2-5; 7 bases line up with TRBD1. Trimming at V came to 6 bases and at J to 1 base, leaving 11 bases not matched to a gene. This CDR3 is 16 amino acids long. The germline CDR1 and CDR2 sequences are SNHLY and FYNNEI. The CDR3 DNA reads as TGTGCCAGCAGAGTCCGGGACAGTGGATTCCAAGAGACCCAGTACTTC. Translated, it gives CASRVRDSGFQETQYF.

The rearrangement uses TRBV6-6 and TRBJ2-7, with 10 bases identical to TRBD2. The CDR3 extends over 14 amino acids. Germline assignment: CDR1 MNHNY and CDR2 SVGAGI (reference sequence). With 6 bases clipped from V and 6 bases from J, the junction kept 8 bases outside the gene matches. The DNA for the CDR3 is TGTGCCAGCAGCCGGGCTAGCGGGAGTATCGAGCAGTACTTC. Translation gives CASSRASGSIEQYF.

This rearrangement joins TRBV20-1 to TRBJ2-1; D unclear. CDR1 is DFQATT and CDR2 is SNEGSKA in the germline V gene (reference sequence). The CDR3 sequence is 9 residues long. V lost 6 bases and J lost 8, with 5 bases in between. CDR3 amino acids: CSANDEQFF. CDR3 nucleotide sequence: TGCAGTGCCAACGATGAGCAGTTCTTC.

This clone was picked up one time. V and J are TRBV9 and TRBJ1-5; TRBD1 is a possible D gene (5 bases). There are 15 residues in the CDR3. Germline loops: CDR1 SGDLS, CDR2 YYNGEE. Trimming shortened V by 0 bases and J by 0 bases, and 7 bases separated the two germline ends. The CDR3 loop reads CASSVGQSSNQPQHF. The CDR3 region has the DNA TGTGCCAGCAGCGTAGGACAGAGTAGCAATCAGCCCCAGCATTTT.

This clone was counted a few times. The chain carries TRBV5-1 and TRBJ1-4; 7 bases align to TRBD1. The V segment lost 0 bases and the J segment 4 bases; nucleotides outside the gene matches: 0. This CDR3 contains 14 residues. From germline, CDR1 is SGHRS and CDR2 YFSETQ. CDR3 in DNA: TGCGCCAGCAGCTTGGCAGGGGGTAATGAAAAACTGTTTTTT. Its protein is CASSLAGGNEKLFF.

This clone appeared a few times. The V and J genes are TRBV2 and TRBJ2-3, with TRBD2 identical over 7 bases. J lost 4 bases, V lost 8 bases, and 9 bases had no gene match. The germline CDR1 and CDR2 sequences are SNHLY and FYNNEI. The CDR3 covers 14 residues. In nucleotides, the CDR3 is TGTGCCAGCGATGCTAGCGGTCCTTCAGATACGCAGTATTTT. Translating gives CASDASGPSDTQYF.

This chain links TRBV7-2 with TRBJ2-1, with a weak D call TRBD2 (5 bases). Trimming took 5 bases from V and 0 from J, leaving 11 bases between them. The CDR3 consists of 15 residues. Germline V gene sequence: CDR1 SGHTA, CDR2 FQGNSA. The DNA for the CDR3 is TGTGCCAGCAGCCGCGCCGGGAACTCCTACAATGAGCAGTTCTTC. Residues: CASSRAGNSYNEQFF.

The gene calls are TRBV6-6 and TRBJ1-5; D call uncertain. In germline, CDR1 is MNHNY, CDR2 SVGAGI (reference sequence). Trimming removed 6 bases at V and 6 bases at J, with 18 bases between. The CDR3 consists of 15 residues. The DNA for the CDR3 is TGTGCCAGCAGCAACCGGGATCCCGGCGGTCAGCCCCAGCATTTT. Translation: CASSNRDPGGQPQHF.

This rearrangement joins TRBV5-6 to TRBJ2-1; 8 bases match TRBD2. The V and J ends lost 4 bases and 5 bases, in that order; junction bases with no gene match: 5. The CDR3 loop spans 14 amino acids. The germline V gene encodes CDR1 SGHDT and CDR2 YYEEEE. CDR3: CASSLGGANNEQFF. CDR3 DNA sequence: TGTGCCAGCAGCCTCGGGGGGGCTAACAATGAGCAGTTCTTC.

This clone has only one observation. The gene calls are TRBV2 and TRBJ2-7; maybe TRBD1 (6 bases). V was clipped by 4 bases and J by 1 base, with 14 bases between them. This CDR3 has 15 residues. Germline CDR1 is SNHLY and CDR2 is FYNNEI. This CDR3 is CASSVGGQRSYEQYF. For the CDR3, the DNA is TGTGCCAGCAGTGTTGGCGGACAGAGATCCTACGAGCAGTACTTC.

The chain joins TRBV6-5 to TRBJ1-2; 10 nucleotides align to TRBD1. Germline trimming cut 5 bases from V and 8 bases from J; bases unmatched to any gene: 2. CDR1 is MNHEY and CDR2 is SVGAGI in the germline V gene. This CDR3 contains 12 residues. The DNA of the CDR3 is TGTGCCAGCAGTGGGACAGGGGTCGGCTACACCTTC. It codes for CASSGTGVGYTF.

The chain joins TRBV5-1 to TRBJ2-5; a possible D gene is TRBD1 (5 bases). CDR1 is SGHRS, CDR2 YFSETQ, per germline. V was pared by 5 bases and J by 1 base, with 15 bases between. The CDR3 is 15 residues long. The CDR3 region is CASSSAAGSQETQYF. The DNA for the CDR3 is TGCGCCAGCAGTTCCGCCGCAGGGTCCCAAGAGACCCAGTACTTC.

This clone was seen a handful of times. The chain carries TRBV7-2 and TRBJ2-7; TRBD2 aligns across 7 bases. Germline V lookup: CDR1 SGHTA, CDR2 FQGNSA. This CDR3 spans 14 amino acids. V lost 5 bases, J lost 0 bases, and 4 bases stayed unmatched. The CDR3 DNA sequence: TGTGCCAGCAGCATGAGCGGGGCCTCCTACGAGCAGTACTTC. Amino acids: CASSMSGASYEQYF.

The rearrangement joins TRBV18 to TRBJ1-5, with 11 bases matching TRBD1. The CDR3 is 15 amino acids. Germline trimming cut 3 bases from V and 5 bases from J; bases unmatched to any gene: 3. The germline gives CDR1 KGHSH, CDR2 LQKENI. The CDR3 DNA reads TGTGCCAGCTCACCGGGACAGGGGGTGGATCAGCCCCAGCATTTT. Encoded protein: CASSPGQGVDQPQHF.

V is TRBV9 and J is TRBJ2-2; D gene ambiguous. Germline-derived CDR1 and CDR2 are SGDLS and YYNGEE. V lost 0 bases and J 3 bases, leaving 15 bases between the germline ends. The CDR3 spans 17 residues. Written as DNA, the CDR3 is TGTGCCAGCAGCGTAGGGGCAGCTTCGTCGCACACCGGGGAGCTGTTTTTT. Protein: CASSVGAASSHTGELFF.

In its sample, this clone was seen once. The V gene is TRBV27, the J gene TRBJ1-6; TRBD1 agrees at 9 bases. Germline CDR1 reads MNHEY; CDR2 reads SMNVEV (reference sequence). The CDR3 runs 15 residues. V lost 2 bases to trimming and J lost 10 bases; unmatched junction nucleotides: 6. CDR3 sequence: CASSLTTGGRSPLHF. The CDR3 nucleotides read TGTGCCAGCAGTTTAACGACAGGGGGTAGGTCACCCCTCCACTTT.

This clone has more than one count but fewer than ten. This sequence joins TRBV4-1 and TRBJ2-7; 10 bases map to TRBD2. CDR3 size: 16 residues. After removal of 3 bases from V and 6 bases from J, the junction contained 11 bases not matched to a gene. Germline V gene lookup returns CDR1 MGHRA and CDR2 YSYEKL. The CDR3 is CASSQGRASGRVEQYF. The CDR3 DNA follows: TGCGCCAGCAGCCAGGGGAGGGCTAGCGGGAGAGTCGAGCAGTACTTC.

This CDR3 reads CASSFTGDTGELFF. The DNA of the CDR3 is TGCGCCAGCAGCTTTACAGGGGACACCGGGGAGCTGTTTTTT. The chain combines TRBV5-1 with TRBJ2-2; TRBD1 aligns across 7 bases. The CDR3 consists of 14 residues. The germline V gene encodes CDR1 SGHRS and CDR2 YFSETQ. Losses at the gene ends were 2 bases for V and 3 bases for J; bases not matched to a gene: 1. Complete variable domain (other parts from reference TRBV5-1 and TRBJ2-2): KAGVTQTPRYLIKTRGQQVTLSCSPISGHRSVSWYQQTPGQGLQFLFEYFSETQRNKGNFPGRFSGRQFSNSRSEMNVSTLELGDSALYLCASSFTGDTGELFFGEGSRLTVL.

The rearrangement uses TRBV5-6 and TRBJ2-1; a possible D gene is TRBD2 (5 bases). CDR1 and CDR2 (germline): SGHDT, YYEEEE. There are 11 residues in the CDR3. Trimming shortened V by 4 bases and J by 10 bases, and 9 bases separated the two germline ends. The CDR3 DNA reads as TGTGCCAGCAGCCGAGAGCGGGAGCAGTTCTTC. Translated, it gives CASSREREQFF. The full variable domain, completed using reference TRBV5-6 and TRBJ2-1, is DAGVTQSPTHLIKTRGQQVTLRCSPKSGHDTVSWYQQALGQGPQFIFQYYEEEERQRGNFPDRFSGHQFPNYSSELNVNALLLGDSALYLCASSREREQFFGPGTRLTVL.

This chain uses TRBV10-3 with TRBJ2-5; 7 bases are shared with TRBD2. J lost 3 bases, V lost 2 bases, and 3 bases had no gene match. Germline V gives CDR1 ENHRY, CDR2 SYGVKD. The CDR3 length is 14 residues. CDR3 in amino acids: CAISEGDYEETQYF. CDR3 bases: TGTGCCATCAGTGAGGGGGACTACGAAGAGACCCAGTACTTC.

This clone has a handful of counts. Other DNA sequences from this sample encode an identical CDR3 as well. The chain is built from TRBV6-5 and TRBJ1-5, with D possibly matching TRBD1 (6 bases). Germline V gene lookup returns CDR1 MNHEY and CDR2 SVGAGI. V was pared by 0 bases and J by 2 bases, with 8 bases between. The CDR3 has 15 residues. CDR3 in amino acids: CASSYSAGGNQPQHF. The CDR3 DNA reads TGTGCCAGCAGTTACTCTGCAGGGGGCAATCAGCCCCAGCATTTT.

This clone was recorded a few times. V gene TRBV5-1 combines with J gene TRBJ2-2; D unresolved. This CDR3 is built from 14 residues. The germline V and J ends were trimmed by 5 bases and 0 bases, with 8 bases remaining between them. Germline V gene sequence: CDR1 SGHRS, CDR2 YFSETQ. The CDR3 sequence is CASSKDTNTGELFF. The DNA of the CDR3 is TGCGCCAGCAGTAAAGATACGAACACCGGGGAGCTGTTTTTT.